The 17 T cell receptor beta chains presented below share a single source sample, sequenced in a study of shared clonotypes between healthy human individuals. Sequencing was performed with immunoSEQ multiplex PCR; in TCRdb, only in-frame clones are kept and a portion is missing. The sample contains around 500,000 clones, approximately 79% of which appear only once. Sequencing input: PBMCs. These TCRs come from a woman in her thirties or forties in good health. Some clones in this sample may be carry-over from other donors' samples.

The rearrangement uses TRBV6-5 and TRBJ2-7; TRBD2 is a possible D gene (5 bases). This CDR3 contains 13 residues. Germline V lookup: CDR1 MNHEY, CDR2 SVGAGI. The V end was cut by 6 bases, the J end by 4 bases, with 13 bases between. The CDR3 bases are TGTGCCAGCAGGGCCGCCGGGAAATACGAGCAGTACTTC. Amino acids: CASRAAGKYEQYF.

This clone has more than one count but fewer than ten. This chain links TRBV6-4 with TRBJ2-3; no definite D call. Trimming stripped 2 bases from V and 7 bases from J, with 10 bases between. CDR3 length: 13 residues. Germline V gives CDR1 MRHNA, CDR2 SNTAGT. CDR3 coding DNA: TGTGCCAGCAGTGACGGTCTGGGGTATACGCAGTATTTT. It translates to CASSDGLGYTQYF.

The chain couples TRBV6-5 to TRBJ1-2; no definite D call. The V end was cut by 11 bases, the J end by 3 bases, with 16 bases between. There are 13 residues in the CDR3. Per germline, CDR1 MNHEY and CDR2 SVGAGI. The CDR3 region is CAAGLYADYGYTF. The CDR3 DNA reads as TGTGCCGCGGGATTGTATGCCGACTATGGCTACACCTTC.

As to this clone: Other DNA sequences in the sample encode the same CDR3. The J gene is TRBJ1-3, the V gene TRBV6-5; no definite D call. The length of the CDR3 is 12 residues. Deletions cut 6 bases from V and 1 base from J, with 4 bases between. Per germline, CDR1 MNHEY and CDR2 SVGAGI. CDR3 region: CASRTSGNTIYF. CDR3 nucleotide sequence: TGTGCCAGCAGGACATCTGGAAACACCATATATTTT.

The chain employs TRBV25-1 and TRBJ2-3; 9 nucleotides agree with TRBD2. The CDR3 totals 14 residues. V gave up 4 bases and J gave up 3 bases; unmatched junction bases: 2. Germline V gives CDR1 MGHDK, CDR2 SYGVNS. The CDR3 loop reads CASSVAGATDTQYF. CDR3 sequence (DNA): TGTGCCAGCAGTGTAGCGGGAGCAACAGATACGCAGTATTTT.

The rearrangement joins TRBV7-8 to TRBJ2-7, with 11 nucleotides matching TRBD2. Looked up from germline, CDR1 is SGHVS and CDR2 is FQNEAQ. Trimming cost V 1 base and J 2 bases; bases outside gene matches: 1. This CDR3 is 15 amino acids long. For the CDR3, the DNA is TGTGCCAGCAGCTTAGGACTAGCGGGGCCCTACGAGCAGTACTTC. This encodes CASSLGLAGPYEQYF.

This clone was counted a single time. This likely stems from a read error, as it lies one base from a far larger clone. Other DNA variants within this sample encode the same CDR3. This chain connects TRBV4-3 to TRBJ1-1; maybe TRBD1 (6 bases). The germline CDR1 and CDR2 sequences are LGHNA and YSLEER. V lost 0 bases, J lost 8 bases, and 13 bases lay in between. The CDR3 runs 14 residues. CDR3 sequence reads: CASSQDFGGTEAFF. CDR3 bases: TGCGCCAGCAGCCAAGATTTCGGGGGCACCGAAGCTTTCTTT.

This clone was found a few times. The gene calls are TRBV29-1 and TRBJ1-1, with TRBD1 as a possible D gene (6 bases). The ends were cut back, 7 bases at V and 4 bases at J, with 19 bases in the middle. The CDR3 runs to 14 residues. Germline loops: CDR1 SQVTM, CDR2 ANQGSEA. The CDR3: CSAQTQTGTTEAFF. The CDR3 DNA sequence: TGCAGCGCCCAAACACAAACAGGGACCACTGAAGCTTTCTTT.

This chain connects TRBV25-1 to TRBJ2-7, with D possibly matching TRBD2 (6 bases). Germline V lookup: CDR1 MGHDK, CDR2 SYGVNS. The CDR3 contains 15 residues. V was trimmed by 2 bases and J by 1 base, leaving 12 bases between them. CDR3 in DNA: TGTGCCAGCAGTGAAAGACTAGATCCTTCCTACGAGCAGTACTTC. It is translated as CASSERLDPSYEQYF.

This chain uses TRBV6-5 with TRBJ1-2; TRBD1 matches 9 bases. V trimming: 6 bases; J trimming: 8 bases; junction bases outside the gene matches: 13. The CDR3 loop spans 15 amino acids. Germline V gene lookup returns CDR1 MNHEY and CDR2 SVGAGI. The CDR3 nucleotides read TGTGCCAGCAGCTCGACACCGGGACAGGGAAGCGGCTACACCTTC. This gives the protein CASSSTPGQGSGYTF.

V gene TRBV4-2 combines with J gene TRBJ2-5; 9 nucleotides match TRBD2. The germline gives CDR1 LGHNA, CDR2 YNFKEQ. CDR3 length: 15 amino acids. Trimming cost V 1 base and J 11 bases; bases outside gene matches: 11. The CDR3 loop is CASSQGASGAWEQYF. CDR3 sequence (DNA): TGTGCCAGCAGCCAAGGGGCTAGCGGGGCCTGGGAGCAGTACTTC.

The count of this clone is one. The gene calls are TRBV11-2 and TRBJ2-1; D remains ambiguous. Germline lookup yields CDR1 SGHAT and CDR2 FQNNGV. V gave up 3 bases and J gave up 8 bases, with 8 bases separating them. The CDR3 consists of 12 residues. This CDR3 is CASSFDQYEQFF. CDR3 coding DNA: TGTGCCAGCAGCTTCGACCAATATGAGCAGTTCTTC.

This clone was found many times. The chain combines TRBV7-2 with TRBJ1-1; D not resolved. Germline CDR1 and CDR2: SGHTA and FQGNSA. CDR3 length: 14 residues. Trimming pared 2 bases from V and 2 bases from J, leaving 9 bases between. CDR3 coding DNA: TGTGCCAGCAGCTTAATGCCACTAAACACTGAAGCTTTCTTT. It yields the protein CASSLMPLNTEAFF.

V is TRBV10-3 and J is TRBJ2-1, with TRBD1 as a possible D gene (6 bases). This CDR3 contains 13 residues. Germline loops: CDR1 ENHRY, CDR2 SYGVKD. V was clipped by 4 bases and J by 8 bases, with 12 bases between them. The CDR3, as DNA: TGTGCCATCAGTGGGGGTGAGGGGGATGAGCAGTTCTTC. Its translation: CAISGGEGDEQFF.

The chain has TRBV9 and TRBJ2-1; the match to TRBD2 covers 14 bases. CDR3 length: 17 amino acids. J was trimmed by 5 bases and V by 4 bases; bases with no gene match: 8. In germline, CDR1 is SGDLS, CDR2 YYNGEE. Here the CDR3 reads CASSPGTSGSLDNEQFF. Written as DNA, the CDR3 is TGTGCCAGCAGCCCTGGGACTAGCGGGAGTCTGGACAATGAGCAGTTCTTC.

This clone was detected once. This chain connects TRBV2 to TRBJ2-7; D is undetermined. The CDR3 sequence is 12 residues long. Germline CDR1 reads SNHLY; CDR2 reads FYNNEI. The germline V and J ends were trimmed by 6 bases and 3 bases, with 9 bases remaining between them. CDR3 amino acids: CASSFARYEQYF. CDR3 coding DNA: TGTGCCAGCAGCTTCGCCCGCTACGAGCAGTACTTC.

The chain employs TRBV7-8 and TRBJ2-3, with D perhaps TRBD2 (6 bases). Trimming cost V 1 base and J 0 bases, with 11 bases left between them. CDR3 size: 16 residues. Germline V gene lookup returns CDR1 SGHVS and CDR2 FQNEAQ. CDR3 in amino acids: CASSLVGGISTDTQYF. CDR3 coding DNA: TGTGCCAGCAGCTTAGTGGGCGGGATTAGCACAGATACGCAGTATTTT.